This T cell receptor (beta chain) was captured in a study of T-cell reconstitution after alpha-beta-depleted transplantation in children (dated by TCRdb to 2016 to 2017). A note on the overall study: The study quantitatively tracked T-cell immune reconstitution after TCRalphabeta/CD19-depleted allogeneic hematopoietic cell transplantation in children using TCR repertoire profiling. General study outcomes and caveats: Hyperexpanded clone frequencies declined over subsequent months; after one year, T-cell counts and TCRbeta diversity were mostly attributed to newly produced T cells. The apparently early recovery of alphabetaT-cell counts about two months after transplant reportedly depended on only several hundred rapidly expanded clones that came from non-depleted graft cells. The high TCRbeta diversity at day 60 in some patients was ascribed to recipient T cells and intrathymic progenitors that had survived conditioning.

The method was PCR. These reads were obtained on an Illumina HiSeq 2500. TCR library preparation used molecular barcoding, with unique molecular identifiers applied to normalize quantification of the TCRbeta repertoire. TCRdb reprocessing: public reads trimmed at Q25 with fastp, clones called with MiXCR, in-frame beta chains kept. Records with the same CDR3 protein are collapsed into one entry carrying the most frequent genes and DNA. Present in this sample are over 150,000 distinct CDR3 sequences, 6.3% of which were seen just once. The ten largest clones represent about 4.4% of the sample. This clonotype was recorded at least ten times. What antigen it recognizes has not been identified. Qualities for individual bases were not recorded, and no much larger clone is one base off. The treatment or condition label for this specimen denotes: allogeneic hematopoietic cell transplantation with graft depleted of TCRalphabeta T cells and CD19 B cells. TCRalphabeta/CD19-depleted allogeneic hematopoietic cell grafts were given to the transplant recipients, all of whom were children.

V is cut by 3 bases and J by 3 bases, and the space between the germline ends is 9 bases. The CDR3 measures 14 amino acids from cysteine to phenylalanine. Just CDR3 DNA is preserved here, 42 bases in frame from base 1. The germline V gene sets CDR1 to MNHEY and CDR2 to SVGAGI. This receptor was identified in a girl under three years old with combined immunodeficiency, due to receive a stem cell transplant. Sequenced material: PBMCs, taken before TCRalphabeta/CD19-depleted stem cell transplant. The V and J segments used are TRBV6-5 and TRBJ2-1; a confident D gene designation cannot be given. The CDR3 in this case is CASSYSTDYNEQFF. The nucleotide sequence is TGTGCCAGCAGTTATTCCACAGACTACAATGAGCAGTTCTTC.